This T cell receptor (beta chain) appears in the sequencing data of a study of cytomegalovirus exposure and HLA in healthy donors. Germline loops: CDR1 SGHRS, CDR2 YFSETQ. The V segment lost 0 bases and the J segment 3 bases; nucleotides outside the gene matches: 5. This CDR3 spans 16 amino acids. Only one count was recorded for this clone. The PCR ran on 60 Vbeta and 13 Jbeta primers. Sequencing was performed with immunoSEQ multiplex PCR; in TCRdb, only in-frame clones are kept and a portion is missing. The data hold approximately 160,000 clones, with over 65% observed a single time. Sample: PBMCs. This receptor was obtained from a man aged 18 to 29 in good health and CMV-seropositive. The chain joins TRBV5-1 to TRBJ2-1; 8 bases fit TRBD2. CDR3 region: CASSLAWGTSYNEQFF. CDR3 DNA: TGCGCCAGCAGCTTGGCCTGGGGGACTAGCTACAATGAGCAGTTCTTC.